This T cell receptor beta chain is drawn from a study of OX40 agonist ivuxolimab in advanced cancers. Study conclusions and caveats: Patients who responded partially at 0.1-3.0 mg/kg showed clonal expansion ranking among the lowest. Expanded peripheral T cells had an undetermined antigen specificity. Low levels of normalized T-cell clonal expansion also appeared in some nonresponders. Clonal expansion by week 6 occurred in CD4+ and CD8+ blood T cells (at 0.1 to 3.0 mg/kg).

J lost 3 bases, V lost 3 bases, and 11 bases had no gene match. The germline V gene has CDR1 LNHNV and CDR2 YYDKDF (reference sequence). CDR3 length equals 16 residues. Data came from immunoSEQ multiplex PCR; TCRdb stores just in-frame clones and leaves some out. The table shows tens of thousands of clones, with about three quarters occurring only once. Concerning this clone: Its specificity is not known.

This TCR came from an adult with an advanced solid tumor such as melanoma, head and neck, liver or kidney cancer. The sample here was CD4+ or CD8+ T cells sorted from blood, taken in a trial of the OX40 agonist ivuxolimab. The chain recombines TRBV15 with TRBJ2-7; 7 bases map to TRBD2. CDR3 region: CATSRPHSGGNYEQYF. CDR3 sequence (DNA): TGTGCCACCAGCAGGCCCCACTCGGGAGGTAACTACGAGCAGTACTTC.